This T cell receptor beta chain derives from a study of OX40 agonist ivuxolimab in advanced cancers. Study-wide results and limits: Not determined was the antigen specificity of the expanded peripheral T cells.

The CDR3 extends over 17 amino acids. With 3 bases clipped from V and 0 bases from J, the junction kept 6 bases outside the gene matches. Germline V gives CDR1 WNHNN, CDR2 SYGVQD (reference sequence). Sequenced by immunoSEQ multiplex PCR; TCRdb stores in-frame clones only, minus some. In the table there are 100,000 to 120,000 clones, roughly 90% of which are singletons. A remark on this clone: Antigen specificity is unknown.

The chain recombines TRBV10-1 with TRBJ2-3, with TRBD2 matching over 10 bases. The clonotype originates from an adult with an advanced solid tumor such as melanoma, head and neck, liver or kidney cancer. Sequencing was performed on CD4+ or CD8+ T cells sorted from blood, taken in a trial of the OX40 agonist ivuxolimab. The DNA for the CDR3 is TGCGCCAGCAGTGACGCTAGCGGGGGTTCTAGCACAGATACGCAGTATTTT. Translating it yields CASSDASGGSSTDTQYF.